Presented here are 30 T cell receptor beta chains from one specimen sequenced in a study of OX40 agonist ivuxolimab in advanced cancers. Only in-frame clones appear in the TCRdb table, and some are missing; sequencing was by immunoSEQ multiplex PCR. The data contain 12,000 to 15,000 clones, about 80% of them seen just once; the ten biggest clones take up approximately 15%. The input for sequencing was CD4+ or CD8+ T cells sorted from blood, taken in a trial of the OX40 agonist ivuxolimab. These receptor sequences come from an adult with an advanced solid tumor such as melanoma, head and neck, liver or kidney cancer.

This clone occurred a few times. This chain joins TRBV11-2 and TRBJ2-1; D uncertain. CDR3 size: 13 residues. Germline V gives CDR1 SGHAT, CDR2 FQNNGV. Between the trimmed V and J ends, which lost 8 bases and 0 bases, there was a span of 8 bases. CDR3 loop: CASGWSSYNEQFF. The CDR3 region has the DNA TGTGCCAGCGGGTGGAGCTCCTACAATGAGCAGTTCTTC.

The chain employs TRBV13 and TRBJ2-1; D call uncertain. Germline CDR1 is PRHDT and CDR2 is FYEKMQ (reference sequence). V was pared by 3 bases and J by 5 bases, with 11 bases between. CDR3 size: 14 residues. Here the CDR3 DNA reads TGTGCCAGCAGCTTCCAGATCAGTAACAATGAGCAGTTCTTC. Encoded protein: CASSFQISNNEQFF. Combining the CDR3 with reference TRBV13 and TRBJ2-1 gives the whole variable domain AAGVIQSPRHLIKEKRETATLKCYPIPRHDTVYWYQQGPGQDPQFLISFYEKMQSDKGSIPDRFSAQQFSDYHSELNMSSLELGDSALYFCASSFQISNNEQFFGPGTRLTVL.

This chain uses TRBV7-6 with TRBJ2-1, with D possibly matching TRBD1 (6 bases). This CDR3 comprises 14 residues. Trimming stripped 4 bases from V and 6 bases from J, with 13 bases between. Per germline, CDR1 SGHVS and CDR2 FNYEAQ. CDR3 protein: CASSYRQAVNEQFF. The CDR3 nucleotides are TGTGCCAGCAGCTACAGACAGGCTGTCAATGAGCAGTTCTTC.

This clone has more than one count but fewer than ten. The rearrangement uses TRBV2 and TRBJ1-1, with 9 positions matching TRBD1. This CDR3 is 16 amino acids long. The germline V gene has CDR1 SNHLY and CDR2 FYNNEI. V lost 6 bases, J lost 2 bases, and 10 bases stayed unmatched. The CDR3 DNA reads TGTGCCAGCAGAACACGGACAGGGGCGCCTAACACTGAAGCTTTCTTT. This sequence encodes CASRTRTGAPNTEAFF.

This chain joins TRBV27 and TRBJ2-1; 10 bases are shared with TRBD1. The junction had 7 bases not matched to a gene; V was cut back by 4 bases and J by 4 bases. Germline lookup yields CDR1 MNHEY and CDR2 SMNVEV (reference sequence). The CDR3 contains 16 residues. The CDR3 coding sequence is TGTGCCAGCAGTTCAGGGACAGGGGAGGGGTACAATGAGCAGTTCTTC. Encoded protein: CASSSGTGEGYNEQFF.

The CDR3 loop reads CASSQDQRGGLEQYF. The CDR3 region has the DNA TGCGCCAGCAGCCAAGACCAGCGGGGGGGCCTCGAGCAGTACTTC. This chain uses TRBV4-3 with TRBJ2-7; TRBD2 matches 10 bases. The CDR3 spans 15 residues. CDR1 is LGHNA, CDR2 YSLEER, per germline. V lost 0 bases and J lost 6; bases outside the gene matches: 5.

This chain joins TRBV7-9 and TRBJ2-7, with a tentative D call TRBD2 (5 bases). Germline-derived CDR1 and CDR2 are SEHNR and FQNEAQ (reference sequence). CDR3 size: 15 residues. Trimming pared 0 bases from V and 7 bases from J, leaving 16 bases between. CDR3 nucleotide sequence: TGTGCCAGCAGCTTAGCGGACTCCTCGCGGGTGGAGCAGTACTTC. Translation gives CASSLADSSRVEQYF.

The V gene is TRBV4-2, the J gene TRBJ2-7, with a possible D match to TRBD1 (5 bases). Germline V gives CDR1 LGHNA, CDR2 YNFKEQ. Trimming shortened V by 0 bases and J by 1 base, and 16 bases separated the two germline ends. This CDR3 comprises 17 residues. The CDR3 coding sequence is TGTGCCAGCAGCCAAGAGGAAAGGTGGGGCTCGTCCTACGAGCAGTACTTC. This encodes CASSQEERWGSSYEQYF.

This clone was seen a handful of times. The chain couples TRBV7-9 to TRBJ2-1, with D possibly matching TRBD2 (6 bases). Trimming shortened V by 5 bases and J by 6 bases, and 14 bases separated the two germline ends. The CDR3 extends over 14 amino acids. The germline V gene has CDR1 SEHNR and CDR2 FQNEAQ (reference sequence). CDR3 nucleotides: TGTGCCAGCAGCCCATTCCCAGCGGGCAATGAGCAGTTCTTC. The encoded protein is CASSPFPAGNEQFF. Full variable domain (missing parts from reference TRBV7-9 and TRBJ2-1): DTGVSQNPRHKITKRGQNVTFRCDPISEHNRLYWYRQTLGQGPEFLTYFQNEAQLEKSRLLSDRFSAERPKGSFSTLEIQRTEQGDSAMYLCASSPFPAGNEQFFGPGTRLTVL.

This chain connects TRBV6-1 to TRBJ1-2; no definite D call. The CDR3 length is 12 residues. Germline V lookup: CDR1 MNHNS, CDR2 SASEGT. The V gene lost 6 bases and the J gene lost 3 bases, with 8 bases spanning the gap. The CDR3 here is CASRDWDYGYTF. Here the CDR3 DNA reads TGTGCCAGCAGAGATTGGGACTATGGCTACACCTTC.

The J gene is TRBJ2-5, the V gene TRBV6-5, with TRBD2 matching over 7 bases. Per the germline V gene, CDR1 is MNHEY and CDR2 is SVGAGI. The CDR3 has 16 residues. The ends lost 0 bases at V and 5 bases at J; junction bases unmatched: 9. The CDR3 spells CASSYSETSLYETQYF. CDR3 in DNA: TGTGCCAGCAGTTACTCGGAGACTAGCCTTTATGAGACCCAGTACTTC.

The chain has TRBV7-8 and TRBJ2-1, with D uncertain. V shed 4 bases and J shed 6 bases, with 7 bases lying between them. The CDR3 runs 12 residues. Germline-derived CDR1 and CDR2 are SGHVS and FQNEAQ. This CDR3 reads CASSSFGNEQFF. The CDR3 coding sequence is TGTGCCAGCAGCTCCTTTGGCAATGAGCAGTTCTTC.

This rearrangement joins TRBV27 to TRBJ1-1; a possible D gene is TRBD1 (5 bases). The CDR3 length is 15 residues. Germline loops: CDR1 MNHEY, CDR2 SMNVEV (reference sequence). Deletions cut 0 bases from V and 7 bases from J, with 15 bases between. DNA for the CDR3: TGTGCCAGCAGTTTATCCAAAGGGGCGCCCTATGAAGCTTTCTTT. Translated: CASSLSKGAPYEAFF.

CDR3 coding DNA: TGTGCCAGCAGCTCCTCAAACTATGGCTACACCTTC. It encodes CASSSSNYGYTF. The gene calls are TRBV28 and TRBJ1-2, with D uncertain. The ends were cut back, 6 bases at V and 2 bases at J, with 7 bases in the middle. Germline V lookup: CDR1 MDHEN, CDR2 SYDVKM. The CDR3 consists of 12 residues.

Only a few counts were recorded for this clone. The chain has TRBV21-1 and TRBJ2-3; TRBD2 was called by the table and not checked on the DNA. TRBV21-1 constitutes a pseudogene. The CDR3 runs to 16 residues. CDR3 sequence: CASTPSGGAITDTQYF. Written as DNA, the CDR3 is TGTGCCAGCACCCCTTCGGGGGGGGCCATCACAGATACGCAGTATTTT.

CDR3 coding DNA: TGTGCCAGTAGTATACTTTTGACAGAGAATCAGCCCCAGCATTTT. This codes for CASSILLTENQPQHF. This chain connects TRBV19 to TRBJ1-5; possible D gene TRBD1, 5 bases. The ends were cut back, 2 bases at V and 4 bases at J, with 12 bases in the middle. Germline assignment: CDR1 LNHDA and CDR2 SQIVND (reference sequence). This CDR3 comprises 15 residues.

The J gene is TRBJ2-7, the V gene TRBV4-1, with no clear D. The CDR3 length is 14 residues. Per the germline V gene, CDR1 is MGHRA and CDR2 is YSYEKL. Trimming left V 1 base short and J 5 bases short, with 12 bases between. The CDR3 bases are TGCGCCAGCAGCCAAGGGGGTGGTGGGGACGAGCAGTACTTC. This gives the protein CASSQGGGGDEQYF.

V is TRBV18 and J is TRBJ1-2; D gene ambiguous. V lost 3 bases and J 5 bases, leaving 13 bases between the germline ends. Germline CDR1 reads KGHSH; CDR2 reads LQKENI. The CDR3 length is 14 residues. The CDR3 reads CASSPTPDRYGYTF. The CDR3 bases are TGTGCCAGCTCACCTACGCCAGATCGATATGGCTACACCTTC.

This chain links TRBV6-5 with TRBJ2-2; D remains unclear. The CDR3 runs 13 residues. The V end lost 4 bases, the J end lost 4 bases, and 7 bases lay between the germline ends. Germline V gene lookup returns CDR1 MNHEY and CDR2 SVGAGI. The CDR3 sequence: CASSLGLTGELFF. The CDR3, as DNA: TGTGCCAGCAGTTTGGGCCTCACCGGGGAGCTGTTTTTT.

This clone was seen a few times. The rearrangement uses TRBV13 and TRBJ2-1, with D hard to call. Germline V gene lookup returns CDR1 PRHDT and CDR2 FYEKMQ (reference sequence). The CDR3 consists of 13 residues. V shed 2 bases and J shed 10 bases, with 12 bases lying between them. Written as DNA, the CDR3 is TGTGCCAGCAGCTTATTCCGAAACTCCGAGCAGTTCTTC. Protein product: CASSLFRNSEQFF.

This sequence joins TRBV29-1 and TRBJ1-2, with 8 positions matching TRBD1. CDR1 is SQVTM, CDR2 ANQGSEA, per germline. Unmatched junction bases numbered 10, after V lost 8 bases and J lost 8 bases. The CDR3 spans 12 residues. The CDR3 nucleotides are TGCAGCACCACTAAACAGGGGGGAGGCTACACCTTC. This encodes CSTTKQGGGYTF.

This sequence joins TRBV15 and TRBJ1-2; TRBD1 aligns across 7 bases. Germline assignment: CDR1 LNHNV and CDR2 YYDKDF (reference sequence). There are 12 residues in the CDR3. After removal of 8 bases from V and 2 bases from J, the junction contained 2 bases not matched to a gene. The CDR3 loop is CATRDSNYGYTF. In DNA, the CDR3 is TGTGCCACCCGGGACAGCAACTATGGCTACACCTTC.

This clone appeared a few times. J is TRBJ1-3 and V is TRBV7-6, with 10 bases identical to TRBD1. J lost 0 bases, V lost 5 bases, and 13 bases had no gene match. The CDR3 is made up of 19 amino acids. The germline V gene has CDR1 SGHVS and CDR2 FNYEAQ. The CDR3 reads CASSLYATGQGFSGNTIYF. CDR3 DNA sequence: TGTGCCAGCAGCCTCTACGCTACGGGACAGGGGTTCTCTGGAAACACCATATATTTT.

The chain couples TRBV30 to TRBJ1-3, with D hard to call. CDR1 GTSNPN and CDR2 SVGIG come from the germline V gene (reference sequence). Between the trimmed V and J ends, which lost 8 bases and 0 bases, there was a span of 11 bases. The CDR3 has 13 residues. CDR3 nucleotide sequence: TGTGCCCTTACAGCCAGCTCTGGAAACACCATATATTTT. It specifies CALTASSGNTIYF.

The V and J genes are TRBV11-2 and TRBJ2-3; possible D gene TRBD2, 5 bases. The CDR3 runs 17 residues. Germline V gene lookup returns CDR1 SGHAT and CDR2 FQNNGV. Trimming cost V 3 bases and J 0 bases, with 16 bases left between them. The chain's CDR3 is CASSFVDEGPSTDTQYF. As DNA, the CDR3 is TGTGCCAGCAGCTTTGTGGACGAGGGCCCCAGCACAGATACGCAGTATTTT.

V gene TRBV9 combines with J gene TRBJ1-5; tentatively, D is TRBD1 (5 bases). Germline V lookup: CDR1 SGDLS, CDR2 YYNGEE. V dropped 5 bases and J dropped 1 base, with 10 bases sitting between them. The CDR3 runs to 14 residues. CDR3 loop: CASSFSGSNQPQHF. CDR3 nucleotides: TGTGCCAGCAGTTTCTCAGGGAGCAATCAGCCCCAGCATTTT.

The chain uses TRBV5-4 and TRBJ1-2; a possible D gene is TRBD1 (6 bases). CDR3 length: 13 residues. Germline CDR1 SGHNT, CDR2 YYREEE (reference sequence). Trimming took 4 bases from V and 3 from J, leaving 10 bases between them. The CDR3 region is CASSLRQDYGYTF. The CDR3, as DNA: TGTGCCAGCAGCCTCCGACAGGACTATGGCTACACCTTC.

V is TRBV4-3 and J is TRBJ1-5, with D possibly matching TRBD1 (5 bases). CDR3 length equals 14 residues. Trimming took off 2 bases at V and 4 bases at J, with 9 bases between the two ends. The germline V gene encodes CDR1 LGHNA and CDR2 YSLEER. The CDR3 protein is CASSQLWGNQPQHF. The CDR3 DNA follows: TGCGCCAGCAGCCAACTCTGGGGGAATCAGCCCCAGCATTTT.

Here the CDR3 DNA reads TGTGCCAGCACCGGGACTAGCGGGGGCTACAATGAGCAGTTCTTC. Translated, it gives CASTGTSGGYNEQFF. The chain has TRBV2 and TRBJ2-1, with TRBD2 identical over 14 bases. Losses at the gene ends were 7 bases for V and 3 bases for J; bases not matched to a gene: 2. The CDR3 is 15 amino acids. Germline loops: CDR1 SNHLY, CDR2 FYNNEI.

This clone was found once. The chain links TRBV28 to TRBJ1-1, with D perhaps matching TRBD1 (5 bases). Trimming took off 5 bases at V and 0 bases at J, with 7 bases between the two ends. The CDR3 is 13 residues long. Germline CDR1 is MDHEN and CDR2 is SYDVKM. CDR3 sequence reads: CASSPTVNTEAFF. Written as DNA, the CDR3 is TGTGCCAGCAGTCCGACAGTGAACACTGAAGCTTTCTTT.